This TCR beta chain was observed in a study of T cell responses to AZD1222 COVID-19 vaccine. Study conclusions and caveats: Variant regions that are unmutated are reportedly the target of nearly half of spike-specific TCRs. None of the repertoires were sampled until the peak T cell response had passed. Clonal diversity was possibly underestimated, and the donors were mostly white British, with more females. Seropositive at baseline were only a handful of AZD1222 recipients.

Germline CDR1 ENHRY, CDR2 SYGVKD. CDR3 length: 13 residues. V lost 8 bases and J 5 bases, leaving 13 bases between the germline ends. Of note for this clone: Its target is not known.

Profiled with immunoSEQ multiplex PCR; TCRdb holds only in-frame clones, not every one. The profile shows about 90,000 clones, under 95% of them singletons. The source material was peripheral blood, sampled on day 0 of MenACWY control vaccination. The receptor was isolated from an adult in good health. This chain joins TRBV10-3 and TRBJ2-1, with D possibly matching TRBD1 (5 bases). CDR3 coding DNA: TGTGCCATCTCGGCAGGACAAGACAATGAGCAGTTCTTC. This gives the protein CAISAGQDNEQFF.